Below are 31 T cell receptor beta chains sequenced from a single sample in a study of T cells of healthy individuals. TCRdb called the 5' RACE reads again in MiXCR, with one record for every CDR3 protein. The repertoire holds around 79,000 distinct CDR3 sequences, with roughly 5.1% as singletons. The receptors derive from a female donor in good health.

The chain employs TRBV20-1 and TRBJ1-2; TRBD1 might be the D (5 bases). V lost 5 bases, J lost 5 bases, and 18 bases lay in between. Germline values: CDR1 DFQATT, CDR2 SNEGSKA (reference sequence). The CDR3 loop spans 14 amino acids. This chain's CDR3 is CSAPFSAGKYGYTF. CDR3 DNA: TGCAGTGCTCCTTTTTCGGCAGGGAAGTATGGCTACACCTTC.

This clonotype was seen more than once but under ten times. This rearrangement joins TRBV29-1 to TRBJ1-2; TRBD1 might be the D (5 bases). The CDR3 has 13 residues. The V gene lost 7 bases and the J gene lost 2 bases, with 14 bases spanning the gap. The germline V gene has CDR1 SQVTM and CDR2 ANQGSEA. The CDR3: CSAPGKGNYGYTF. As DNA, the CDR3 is TGCAGCGCACCAGGGAAAGGGAACTATGGCTACACCTTC. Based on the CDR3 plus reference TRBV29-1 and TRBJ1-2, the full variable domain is SAVISQKPSRDICQRGTSLTIQCQVDSQVTMMFWYRQQPGQSLTLIATANQGSEATYESGFVIDKFPISRPNLTFSTLTVSNMSPEDSSIYLCSAPGKGNYGYTFGSGTRLTVV.

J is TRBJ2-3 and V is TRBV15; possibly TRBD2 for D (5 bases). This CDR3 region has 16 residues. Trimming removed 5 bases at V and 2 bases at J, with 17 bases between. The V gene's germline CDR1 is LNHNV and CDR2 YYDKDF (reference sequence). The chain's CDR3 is CATSPRGDRFTDTQYF. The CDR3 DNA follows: TGTGCCACCAGCCCCCGGGGAGACCGATTCACAGATACGCAGTATTTT.

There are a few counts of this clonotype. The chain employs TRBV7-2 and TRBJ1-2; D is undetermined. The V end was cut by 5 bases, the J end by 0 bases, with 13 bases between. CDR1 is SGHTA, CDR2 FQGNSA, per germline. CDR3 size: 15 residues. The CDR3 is CASSLNLDANYGYTF. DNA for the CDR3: TGTGCCAGCAGCCTAAACTTGGACGCTAACTATGGCTACACCTTC.

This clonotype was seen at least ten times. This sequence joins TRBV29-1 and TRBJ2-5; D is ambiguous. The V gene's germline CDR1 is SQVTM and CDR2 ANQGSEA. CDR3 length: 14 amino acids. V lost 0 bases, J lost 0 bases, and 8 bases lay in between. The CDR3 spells CSVEDDAYQETQYF. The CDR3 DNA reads TGCAGCGTTGAAGATGACGCGTACCAAGAGACCCAGTACTTC.

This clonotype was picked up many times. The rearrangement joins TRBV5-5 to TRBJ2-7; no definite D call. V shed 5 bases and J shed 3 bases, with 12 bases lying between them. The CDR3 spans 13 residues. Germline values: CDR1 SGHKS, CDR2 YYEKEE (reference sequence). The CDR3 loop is CASSSSGFYEQYF. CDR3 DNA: TGTGCCAGCAGTTCATCCGGGTTCTACGAGCAGTACTTC. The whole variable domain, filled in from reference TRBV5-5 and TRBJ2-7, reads DAGVTQSPTHLIKTRGQQVTLRCSPISGHKSVSWYQQVLGQGPQFIFQYYEKEERGRGNFPDRFSARQFPNYSSELNVNALLLGDSALYLCASSSSGFYEQYFGPGTRLTVT.

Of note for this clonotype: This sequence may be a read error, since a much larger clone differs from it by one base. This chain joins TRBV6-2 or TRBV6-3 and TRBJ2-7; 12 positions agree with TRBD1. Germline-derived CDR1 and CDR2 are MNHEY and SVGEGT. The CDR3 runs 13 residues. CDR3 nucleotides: TGTGCCAGCCGGGGACAGGGGGCACGCGAGCAGTGCTTC. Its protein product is CASRGQGAREQCF.

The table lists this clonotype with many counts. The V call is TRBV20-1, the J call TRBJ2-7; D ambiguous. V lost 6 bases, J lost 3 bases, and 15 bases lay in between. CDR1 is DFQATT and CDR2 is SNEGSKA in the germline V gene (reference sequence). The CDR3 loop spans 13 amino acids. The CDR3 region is CSAASENDYEQYF. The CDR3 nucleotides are TGCAGTGCAGCTTCCGAGAATGACTACGAGCAGTACTTC.

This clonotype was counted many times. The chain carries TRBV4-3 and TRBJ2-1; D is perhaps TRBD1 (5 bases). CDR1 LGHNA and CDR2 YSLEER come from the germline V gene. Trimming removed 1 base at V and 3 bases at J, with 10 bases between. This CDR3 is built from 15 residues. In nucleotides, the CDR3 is TGCGCCAGCAGCCAAGGTTTGCAGGGCTACAATGAGCAGTTCTTC. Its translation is CASSQGLQGYNEQFF.

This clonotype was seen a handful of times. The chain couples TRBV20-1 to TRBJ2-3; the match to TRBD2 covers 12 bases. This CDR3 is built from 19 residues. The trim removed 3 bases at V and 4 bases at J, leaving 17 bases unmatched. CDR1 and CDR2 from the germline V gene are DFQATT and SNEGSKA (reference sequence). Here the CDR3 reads CSARLGLAGSLVLADTQYF. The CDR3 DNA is TGCAGTGCTAGGCTTGGACTAGCGGGATCATTGGTTTTAGCAGATACGCAGTATTTT.

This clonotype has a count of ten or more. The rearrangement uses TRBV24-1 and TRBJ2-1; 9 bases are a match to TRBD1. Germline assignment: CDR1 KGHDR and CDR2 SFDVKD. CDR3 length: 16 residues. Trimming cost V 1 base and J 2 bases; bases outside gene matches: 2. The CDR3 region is CATSDFGDRAYNEQFF. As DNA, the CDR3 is TGTGCCACCAGTGATTTCGGGGACAGGGCCTACAATGAGCAGTTCTTC.

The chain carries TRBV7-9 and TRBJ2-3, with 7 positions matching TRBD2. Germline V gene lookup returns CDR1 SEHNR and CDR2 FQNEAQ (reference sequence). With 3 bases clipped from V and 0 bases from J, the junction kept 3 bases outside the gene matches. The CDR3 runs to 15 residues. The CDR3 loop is CASSLSSGSTDTQYF. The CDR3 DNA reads TGTGCCAGCAGCTTGTCTAGCGGAAGCACAGATACGCAGTATTTT.

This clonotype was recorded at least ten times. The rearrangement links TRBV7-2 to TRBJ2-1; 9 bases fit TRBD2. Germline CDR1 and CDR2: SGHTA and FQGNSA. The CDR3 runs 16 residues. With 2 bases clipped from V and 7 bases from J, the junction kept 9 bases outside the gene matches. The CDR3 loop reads CASSLRLAGSWNEQFF. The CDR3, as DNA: TGTGCCAGCAGCTTAAGGCTAGCGGGATCTTGGAATGAGCAGTTCTTC. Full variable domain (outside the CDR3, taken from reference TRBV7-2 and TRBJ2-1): GAGVSQSPSNKVTEKGKDVELRCDPISGHTALYWYRQSLGQGLEFLIYFQGNSAPDKSGLPSDRFSAERTGGSVSTLTIQRTQQEDSAVYLCASSLRLAGSWNEQFFGPGTRLTVL.

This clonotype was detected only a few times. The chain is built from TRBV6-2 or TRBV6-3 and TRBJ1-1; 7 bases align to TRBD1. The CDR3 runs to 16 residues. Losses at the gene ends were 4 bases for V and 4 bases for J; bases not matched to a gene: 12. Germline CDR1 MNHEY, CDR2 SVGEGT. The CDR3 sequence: CASSSPRVTGITEAFF. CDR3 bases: TGTGCCAGCAGTTCCCCTCGCGTGACAGGGATCACTGAAGCTTTCTTT.

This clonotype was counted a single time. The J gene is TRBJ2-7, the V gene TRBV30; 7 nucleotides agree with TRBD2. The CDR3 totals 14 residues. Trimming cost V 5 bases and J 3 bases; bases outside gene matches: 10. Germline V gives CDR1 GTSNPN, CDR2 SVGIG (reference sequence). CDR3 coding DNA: TGTGCCTGGGCCCCTAGCGGTCTAATCTACGAGCAGTACTTC. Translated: CAWAPSGLIYEQYF.

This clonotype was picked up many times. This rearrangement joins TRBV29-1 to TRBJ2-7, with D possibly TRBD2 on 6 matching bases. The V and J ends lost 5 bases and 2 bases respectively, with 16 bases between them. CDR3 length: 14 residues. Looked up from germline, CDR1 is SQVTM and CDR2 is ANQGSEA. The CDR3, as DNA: TGCAGCGTTTCCCCGGGACTGAGGGCCTACGAGCAGTACTTC. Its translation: CSVSPGLRAYEQYF.

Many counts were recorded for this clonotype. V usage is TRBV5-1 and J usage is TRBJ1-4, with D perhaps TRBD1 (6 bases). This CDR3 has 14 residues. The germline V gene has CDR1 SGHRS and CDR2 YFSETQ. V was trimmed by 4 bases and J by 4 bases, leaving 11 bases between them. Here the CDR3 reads CASSPGHGNEKLFF. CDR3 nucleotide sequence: TGCGCCAGCAGCCCGGGACACGGTAATGAAAAACTGTTTTTT.

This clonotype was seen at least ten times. As DNA, the CDR3 is TGTGCCAGCAGTTGGACTAGCGGGAACACAGATACGCAGTATTTT. Translating it yields CASSWTSGNTDTQYF. This chain joins TRBV7-2 and TRBJ2-3; TRBD2 matches at 12 bases. The germline gives CDR1 SGHTA, CDR2 FQGNSA. Trimming cost V 6 bases and J 2 bases; bases outside gene matches: 3. The CDR3 runs 15 residues.

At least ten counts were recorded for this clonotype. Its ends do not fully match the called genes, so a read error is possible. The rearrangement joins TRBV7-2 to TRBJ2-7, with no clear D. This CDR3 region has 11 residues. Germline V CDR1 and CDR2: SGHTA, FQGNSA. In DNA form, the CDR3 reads TGTGCCAGCAGCTTAGGTTACGTGCAGTACTTC. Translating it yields CASSLGYVQYF. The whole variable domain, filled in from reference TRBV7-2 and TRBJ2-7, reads GAGVSQSPSNKVTEKGKDVELRCDPISGHTALYWYRQSLGQGLEFLIYFQGNSAPDKSGLPSDRFSAERTGGSVSTLTIQRTQQEDSAVYLCASSLGYVQYFGPGTRLTVT.

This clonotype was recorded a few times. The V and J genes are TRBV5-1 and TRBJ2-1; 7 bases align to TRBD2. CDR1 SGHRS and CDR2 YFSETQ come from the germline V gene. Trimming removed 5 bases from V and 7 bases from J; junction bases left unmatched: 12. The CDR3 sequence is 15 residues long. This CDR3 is CASRPGLSPRNEQFF. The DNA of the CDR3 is TGCGCCAGCAGACCGGGACTATCCCCGAGGAATGAGCAGTTCTTC.

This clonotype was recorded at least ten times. The CDR3 bases are TGTGCCAGCAGAACCCAGAGGGGGGGCGAATACAATGAGCAGTTCTTC. Protein product: CASRTQRGGEYNEQFF. J is TRBJ2-1 and V is TRBV12-3 or TRBV12-4; weak D call: TRBD2 (7 bases). V shed 6 bases and J shed 4 bases, with 19 bases lying between them. The CDR3 runs to 16 residues.

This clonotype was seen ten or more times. The CDR3 sequence is CASSTDGYSNQPQHF. The CDR3 DNA reads TGTGCCAGTAGTACGGACGGGTATAGCAATCAGCCCCAGCATTTT. This sequence joins TRBV19 and TRBJ1-5; D ambiguous. Germline lookup yields CDR1 LNHDA and CDR2 SQIVND (reference sequence). V was cut by 4 bases and J by 0 bases, with 10 bases left in between. This CDR3 contains 15 residues.

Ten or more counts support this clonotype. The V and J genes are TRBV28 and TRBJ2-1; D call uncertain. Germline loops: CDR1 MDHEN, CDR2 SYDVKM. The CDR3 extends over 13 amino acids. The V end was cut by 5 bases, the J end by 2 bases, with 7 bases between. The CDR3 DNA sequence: TGTGCCAGCAGTCCCCCACCCTACAATGAGCAGTTCTTC. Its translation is CASSPPPYNEQFF.

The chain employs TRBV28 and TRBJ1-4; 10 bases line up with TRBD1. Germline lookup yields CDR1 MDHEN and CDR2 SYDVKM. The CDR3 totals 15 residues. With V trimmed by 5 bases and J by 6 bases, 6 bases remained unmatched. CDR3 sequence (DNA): TGTGCCAGCAGTCCATGGACAGGGGGAGATGAAAAACTGTTTTTT. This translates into CASSPWTGGDEKLFF.

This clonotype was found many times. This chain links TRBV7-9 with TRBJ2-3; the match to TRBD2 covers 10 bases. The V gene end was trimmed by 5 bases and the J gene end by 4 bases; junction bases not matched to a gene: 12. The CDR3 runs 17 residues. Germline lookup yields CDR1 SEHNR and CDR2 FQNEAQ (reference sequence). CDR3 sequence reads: CASSPRTSGKMADTQYF. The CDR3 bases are TGTGCCAGCAGCCCCCGGACTAGCGGAAAAATGGCAGATACGCAGTATTTT.

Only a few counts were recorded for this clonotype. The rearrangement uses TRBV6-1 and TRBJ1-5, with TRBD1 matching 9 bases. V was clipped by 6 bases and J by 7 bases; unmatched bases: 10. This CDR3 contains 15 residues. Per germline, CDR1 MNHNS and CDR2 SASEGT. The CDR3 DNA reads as TGTGCCAGCAGCGCCTCACAGGGGGCGAGACAGCCCCAGCATTTT. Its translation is CASSASQGARQPQHF.

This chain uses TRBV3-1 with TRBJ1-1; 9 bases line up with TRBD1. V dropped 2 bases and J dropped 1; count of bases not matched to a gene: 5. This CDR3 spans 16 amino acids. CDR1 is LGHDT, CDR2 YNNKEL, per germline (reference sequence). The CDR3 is CASSQTGGLENTEAFF. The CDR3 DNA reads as TGTGCCAGCAGCCAAACAGGGGGCCTAGAGAACACTGAAGCTTTCTTT. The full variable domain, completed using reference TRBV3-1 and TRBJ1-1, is DTAVSQTPKYLVTQMGNDKSIKCEQNLGHDTMYWYKQDSKKFLKIMFSYNNKELIINETVPNRFSPKSPDKAHLNLHINSLELGDSAVYFCASSQTGGLENTEAFFGQGTRLTVV.

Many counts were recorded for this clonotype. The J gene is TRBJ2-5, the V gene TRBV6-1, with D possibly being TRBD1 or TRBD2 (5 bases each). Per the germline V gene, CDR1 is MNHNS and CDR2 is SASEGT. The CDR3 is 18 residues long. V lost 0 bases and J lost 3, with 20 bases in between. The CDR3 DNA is TGTGCCAGCAGTGAAGCCGTATCCACAGGCTCGGGAAAAGAGACCCAGTACTTC. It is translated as CASSEAVSTGSGKETQYF.

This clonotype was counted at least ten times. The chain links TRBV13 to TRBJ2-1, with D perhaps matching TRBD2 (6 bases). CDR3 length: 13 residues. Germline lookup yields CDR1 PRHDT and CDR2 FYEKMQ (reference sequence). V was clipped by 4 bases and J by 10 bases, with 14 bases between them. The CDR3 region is CASSSRLVGEQFF. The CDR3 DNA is TGTGCCAGCAGCTCTCGACTAGTCGGGGAGCAGTTCTTC.

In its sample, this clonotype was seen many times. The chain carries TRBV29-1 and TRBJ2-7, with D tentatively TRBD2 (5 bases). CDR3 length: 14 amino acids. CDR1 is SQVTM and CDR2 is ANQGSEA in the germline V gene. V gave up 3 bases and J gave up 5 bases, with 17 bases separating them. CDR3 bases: TGCAGCGTTGAGGTGAGGGAAGGGTATGACGAGCAGTACTTC. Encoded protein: CSVEVREGYDEQYF.

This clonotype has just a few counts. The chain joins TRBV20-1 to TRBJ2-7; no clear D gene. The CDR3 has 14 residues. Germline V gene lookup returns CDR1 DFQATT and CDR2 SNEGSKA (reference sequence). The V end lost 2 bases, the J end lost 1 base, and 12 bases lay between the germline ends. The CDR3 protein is CSARPASRSYEQYF. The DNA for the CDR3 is TGCAGTGCTAGACCGGCCTCGAGGTCCTACGAGCAGTACTTC.